This TCR beta chain was retrieved from a study of control samples from healthy donors and cancer patients. Germline-derived CDR1 and CDR2 are SGHVS and FQNEAQ. Unmatched junction bases numbered 10, after V lost 6 bases and J lost 0 bases. The CDR3 is 17 residues long. Some clones are missing from TCRdb's copy, which holds only in-frame ones; the method was immunoSEQ multiplex PCR. The sample lists some 71,000 clones, 85% to 90% occurring once. This TCR was sampled from a man between 60 and 70 years old with lung cancer. This chain joins TRBV7-8 and TRBJ1-1, with 10 bases matching TRBD1. The sequenced material came from PBMCs. DNA for the CDR3: TGTGCCAGCAGGCCGGGACAGGGGTTCGGGATGAACACTGAAGCTTTCTTT. Protein: CASRPGQGFGMNTEAFF.